The 10 T cell receptor beta chains presented below share a single source sample, sequenced in a study of T cell responses to AZD1222 COVID-19 vaccine (TCRdb year 2021). The receptor library was made with the immunoSEQ multiplex PCR assay. Drawn from immuneACCESS, this table holds only the in-frame rearrangements with V and J called that TCRdb kept. Clones are partly lost; checked studies trace under half to an unresolved V gene and leave the rest unexplained. Present in this sample are about 76,000 clones, around 89% of which were seen just once. The ten most abundant clones make up approximately 5% of the sample. Interpreted using the paper, the time point label stands for: baseline before first vaccination. Reading the label with the study, this specimen's treatment or condition is: meningococcal conjugate vaccine given as trial control. This specimen was peripheral blood, taken on day 0 of MenACWY control vaccination. All receptors come from an adult in good health.

This chain uses TRBV7-3 with TRBJ2-1; D might be TRBD2 (5 bases). The CDR3 totals 13 residues. The V gene lost 1 base and the J gene lost 9 bases, with 10 bases spanning the gap. Germline V gene data show CDR1 as SGHTA and CDR2 as FQGTGA. The CDR3 DNA reads as TGTGCCAGCAGCTTAAATCAGGAGGCTGAGCAGTTCTTC. Translation gives CASSLNQEAEQFF.

The chain joins TRBV28 to TRBJ1-5, with no clear D. Germline V lookup: CDR1 MDHEN, CDR2 SYDVKM. Trimming took off 4 bases at V and 0 bases at J, with 10 bases between the two ends. The CDR3 is 15 amino acids. The chain's CDR3 is CASSSQDYSNQPQHF. The CDR3 DNA follows: TGTGCCAGCAGTTCCCAGGACTATAGCAATCAGCCCCAGCATTTT.

This clone was seen more than once but under ten times. The chain links TRBV7-9 to TRBJ2-7; D call uncertain. The length of the CDR3 is 12 residues. Germline V CDR1 and CDR2: SEHNR, FQNEAQ (reference sequence). Trimming shortened V by 5 bases and J by 0 bases, and 5 bases separated the two germline ends. The CDR3 DNA is TGTGCCAGCAGCCGGAGCTCCTACGAGCAGTACTTC. Its translation: CASSRSSYEQYF.

This chain links TRBV18 with TRBJ1-1; D remains unclear. Germline loops: CDR1 KGHSH, CDR2 LQKENI. V dropped 6 bases and J dropped 3 bases, with 5 bases sitting between them. The CDR3 has 11 amino acids. DNA of the CDR3: TGTGCCAGCTCCCCCGACACTGAAGCTTTCTTT. Protein product: CASSPDTEAFF.

This chain links TRBV7-2 with TRBJ2-7; 9 positions agree with TRBD2. There are 18 residues in the CDR3. Per germline, CDR1 SGHTA and CDR2 FQGNSA. Unmatched junction bases numbered 17, after V lost 4 bases and J lost 4 bases. CDR3 sequence: CASSSPAGGREGRYEQYF. In DNA form, the CDR3 reads TGTGCCAGCAGCTCCCCTGCAGGGGGGCGGGAGGGCCGGTACGAGCAGTACTTC.

This clone has just one count. This chain links TRBV6-5 with TRBJ2-7, with 9 bases aligning to TRBD1. This CDR3 region has 15 residues. V was pared by 0 bases and J by 5 bases, with 5 bases of the junction left unmatched. Per the germline V gene, CDR1 is MNHEY and CDR2 is SVGAGI. The CDR3 sequence: CASSYSWDRDHEQYF. The CDR3 coding sequence is TGTGCCAGCAGTTACTCCTGGGACAGGGACCACGAGCAGTACTTC.

V gene TRBV28 combines with J gene TRBJ2-7; TRBD2 matches at 10 bases. CDR1 MDHEN and CDR2 SYDVKM come from the germline V gene. V gave up 7 bases and J gave up 2 bases; unmatched junction bases: 2. The CDR3 length is 13 residues. The CDR3 bases are TGTGCCAGCATCACTAGCGGGACCTACGAGCAGTACTTC. Translating it yields CASITSGTYEQYF.

The rearrangement links TRBV6-1 to TRBJ2-1; D not certain. V lost 2 bases and J lost 9, with 5 bases in between. The CDR3 has 11 residues. Germline V gene data show CDR1 as MNHNS and CDR2 as SASEGT. CDR3 sequence reads: CASSESFEQFF. In nucleotides, the CDR3 is TGTGCCAGCAGTGAATCTTTTGAGCAGTTCTTC.

The chain links TRBV3-1 (or the pseudogene TRBV3-2) to TRBJ1-3; D call uncertain. The CDR3 has 13 amino acids. Germline lookup yields CDR1 LGHDT and CDR2 YNNKEL (reference sequence). V lost 3 bases, J lost 0 bases, and 3 bases lay in between. The CDR3 reads CASSQRSGNTIYF. Here the CDR3 DNA reads TGTGCCAGCAGCCAGCGCTCTGGAAACACCATATATTTT.

This clone was seen a single time. The DNA of the CDR3 is TGTGCCAGCAGTTTATACGAGCAGTACTTC. Its translation: CASSLYEQYF. The chain employs TRBV25-1 and TRBJ2-7, with D unclear. This CDR3 region has 10 residues. Deletions cut 5 bases from V and 4 bases from J, with 3 bases between. In germline, CDR1 is MGHDK, CDR2 SYGVNS.